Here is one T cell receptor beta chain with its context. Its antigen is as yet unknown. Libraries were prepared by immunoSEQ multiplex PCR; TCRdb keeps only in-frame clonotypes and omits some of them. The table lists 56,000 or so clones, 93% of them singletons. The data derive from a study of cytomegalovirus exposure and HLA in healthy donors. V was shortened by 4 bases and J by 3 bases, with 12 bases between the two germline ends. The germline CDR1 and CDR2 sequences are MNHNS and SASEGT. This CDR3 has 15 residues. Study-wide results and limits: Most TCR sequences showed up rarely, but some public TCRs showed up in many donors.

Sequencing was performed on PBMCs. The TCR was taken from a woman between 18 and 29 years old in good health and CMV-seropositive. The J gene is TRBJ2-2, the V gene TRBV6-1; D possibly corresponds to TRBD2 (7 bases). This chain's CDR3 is CASSGGGTHTGELFF. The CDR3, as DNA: TGTGCCAGCAGTGGGGGGGGCACACACACCGGGGAGCTGTTTTTT.